A selection of T cell receptor beta chains follows, all from one sample in a study of immune evolution from preneoplasia to lung adenocarcinoma. Clones were read by immunoSEQ multiplex PCR, and TCRdb kept only the in-frame ones, dropping some. The sample includes 2,500 to 3,500 clones, about four fifths of them seen just once. Sequenced sample: FFPE adjacent normal lung tissue. Receptors were obtained from a person aged 65 to 85 with lung adenocarcinoma. Both conserved end residues are part of each CDR3. Fields, in order: J gene, clone size, V gene, D gene, CDR3 protein, CDR3 DNA. D genes are given only for firm matches. For some rows the clone size is stated as once, few or many, or as a class when expanded; others skip it.

j_call: TRBJ2-5
clone_size: NA
v_call: TRBV7-3
d_call: NA
cdr3_aa: CASSSTGKETQYF
cdr3_nt: TGTGCCAGCAGCTCGACAGGCAAAGAGACCCAGTACTTC

j_call: TRBJ2-5
clone_size: NA
v_call: TRBV9
d_call: TRBD2
cdr3_aa: CASSVGLASETQYF
cdr3_nt: TGTGCCAGCAGCGTCGGACTAGCGTCGGAGACCCAGTACTTC

j_call: TRBJ1-4
clone_size: NA
v_call: TRBV16
d_call: TRBD1
cdr3_aa: CASSPYRTGKEKLFF
cdr3_nt: TGTGCCAGCAGCCCCTACAGGACAGGGAAGGAAAAACTGTTTTTT

j_call: TRBJ1-2
clone_size: NA
v_call: TRBV5-1
d_call: NA
cdr3_aa: CASSGGIIDGYTF
cdr3_nt: TGCGCCAGCAGTGGAGGGATCATCGATGGCTACACCTTC

j_call: TRBJ1-5
clone_size: NA
v_call: TRBV6-1
d_call: NA
cdr3_aa: CASSEGVSYNQPQHF
cdr3_nt: TGTGCCAGCAGTGAGGGGGTCAGCTACAATCAGCCCCAGCATTTT

j_call: TRBJ2-1
clone_size: NA
v_call: TRBV9
d_call: NA
cdr3_aa: CASSVLITGNEQFF
cdr3_nt: TGTGCCAGCAGCGTCCTTATAACAGGGAATGAGCAGTTCTTC

j_call: TRBJ2-3
clone_size: once
v_call: TRBV6-6
d_call: NA
cdr3_aa: CASSHTDTQYF
cdr3_nt: TGTGCCAGCAGCCACACAGATACGCAGTATTTT

j_call: TRBJ2-3
clone_size: few
v_call: TRBV5-5
d_call: NA
cdr3_aa: CASSLVSVQGRTDTQYF
cdr3_nt: TGTGCCAGCAGCTTGGTATCGGTACAGGGTCGCACAGATACGCAGTATTTT

j_call: TRBJ1-5
clone_size: NA
v_call: TRBV7-8
d_call: NA
cdr3_aa: CASSSGLRGMSNQPQHF
cdr3_nt: TGTGCCAGCAGCTCCGGCCTGCGGGGAATGAGCAATCAGCCCCAGCATTTT

j_call: TRBJ2-7
clone_size: few
v_call: TRBV27
d_call: TRBD1
cdr3_aa: CASRTGAANEQYF
cdr3_nt: TGTGCCAGCAGGACAGGGGCGGCCAACGAGCAGTACTTC

j_call: TRBJ1-1
clone_size: NA
v_call: TRBV30
d_call: NA
cdr3_aa: CAWSATGRGYTEAFF
cdr3_nt: TGTGCCTGGAGTGCAACGGGAAGAGGGTATACTGAAGCTTTCTTT

j_call: TRBJ2-1
clone_size: NA
v_call: TRBV11-3
d_call: NA
cdr3_aa: CASSQGEVFPEQFF
cdr3_nt: TGTGCCAGCAGCCAAGGGGAAGTTTTCCCTGAGCAGTTCTTC

j_call: TRBJ2-1
clone_size: NA
v_call: TRBV5-4
d_call: TRBD2
cdr3_aa: CASRVGGRDEQFF
cdr3_nt: TGTGCCAGCAGGGTCGGCGGGAGGGATGAGCAGTTCTTC

j_call: TRBJ1-4
clone_size: NA
v_call: TRBV28
d_call: TRBD1
cdr3_aa: CASSTTGTGHEKLFF
cdr3_nt: TGTGCCAGCAGTACCACGGGGACAGGGCACGAAAAACTGTTTTTT

j_call: TRBJ2-2
clone_size: NA
v_call: TRBV15
d_call: TRBD1
cdr3_aa: CATSIDRAIGELFF
cdr3_nt: TGTGCCACCAGCATTGACAGGGCGATCGGGGAGCTGTTTTTT

j_call: TRBJ2-2
clone_size: NA
v_call: TRBV25-1
d_call: TRBD1
cdr3_aa: CASMVGGKRGELFF
cdr3_nt: TGTGCCAGCATGGTAGGGGGCAAGCGCGGGGAGCTGTTTTTT

j_call: TRBJ1-2
clone_size: NA
v_call: TRBV6-1
d_call: NA
cdr3_aa: CASSEFQGNYGYTF
cdr3_nt: TGTGCCAGCAGTGAATTTCAGGGGAACTATGGCTACACCTTC

j_call: TRBJ2-7
clone_size: NA
v_call: TRBV2
d_call: NA
cdr3_aa: CASRMDSLTYEQYF
cdr3_nt: TGTGCCAGCAGGATGGACAGCCTTACCTACGAGCAGTACTTC

j_call: TRBJ2-6
clone_size: NA
v_call: TRBV6-5
d_call: NA
cdr3_aa: CASTYSSGANVLTF
cdr3_nt: TGTGCCAGCACTTACAGCTCTGGGGCCAACGTCCTGACTTTC

j_call: TRBJ1-6
clone_size: NA
v_call: TRBV30
d_call: NA
cdr3_aa: CAWKGRWDSPLHF
cdr3_nt: TGTGCCTGGAAGGGGAGGTGGGATTCACCCCTCCACTTT

j_call: TRBJ1-4
clone_size: NA
v_call: TRBV5-1
d_call: NA
cdr3_aa: CASSRDSTLSEKLFF
cdr3_nt: TGCGCCAGCAGCCGAGACTCAACCCTTAGTGAAAAACTGTTTTTT

j_call: TRBJ1-2
clone_size: few
v_call: TRBV7-9
d_call: TRBD1
cdr3_aa: CASSPQDRDVSYTF
cdr3_nt: TGTGCCAGCAGCCCCCAGGACAGGGACGTGAGCTACACCTTC

j_call: TRBJ2-7
clone_size: NA
v_call: TRBV27
d_call: NA
cdr3_aa: CASSFGGPIYEQYF
cdr3_nt: TGTGCCAGCAGTTTCGGGGGGCCTATATACGAGCAGTACTTC

j_call: TRBJ2-3
clone_size: NA
v_call: TRBV12-5
d_call: TRBD1
cdr3_aa: CASGLATGGFRTDTQYF
cdr3_nt: TGTGCTAGTGGTTTGGCCACAGGGGGTTTCCGCACAGATACGCAGTATTTT

j_call: TRBJ2-2
clone_size: NA
v_call: TRBV30
d_call: NA
cdr3_aa: CAWSLNTGELFF
cdr3_nt: TGTGCCTGGAGTCTCAACACCGGGGAGCTGTTTTTT

j_call: TRBJ1-5
clone_size: NA
v_call: TRBV10-2
d_call: NA
cdr3_aa: CASSENSNQPQHF
cdr3_nt: TGCGCCAGCAGTGAGAATAGCAATCAGCCCCAGCATTTT

j_call: TRBJ2-1
clone_size: NA
v_call: TRBV28
d_call: TRBD2
cdr3_aa: CASSLQELASEQFF
cdr3_nt: TGTGCCAGCAGTTTACAGGAACTAGCGAGTGAGCAGTTCTTC

j_call: TRBJ2-1
clone_size: once
v_call: TRBV4-1
d_call: TRBD2
cdr3_aa: CASSQGVSGGPYNEQFF
cdr3_nt: TGCGCCAGCAGCCAAGGGGTTAGCGGGGGACCCTACAATGAGCAGTTCTTC

j_call: TRBJ2-3
clone_size: once
v_call: TRBV6-1
d_call: TRBD1
cdr3_aa: CASSERTGESDTQYF
cdr3_nt: TGTGCCAGCAGTGAACGGACAGGGGAGTCAGATACGCAGTATTTT

j_call: TRBJ1-1
clone_size: few
v_call: TRBV30
d_call: TRBD1
cdr3_aa: CASSPGTGWNTEAFF
cdr3_nt: TGTGCCTCCAGTCCCGGGACAGGGTGGAACACTGAAGCTTTCTTT

j_call: TRBJ1-2
clone_size: NA
v_call: TRBV4-1
d_call: NA
cdr3_aa: CASSKDWGVGYGYTF
cdr3_nt: TGCGCCAGCAGCAAGGACTGGGGCGTGGGCTATGGCTACACCTTC

j_call: TRBJ2-7
clone_size: NA
v_call: TRBV30
d_call: NA
cdr3_aa: CAWSVGDWAHPGEQYF
cdr3_nt: TGTGCCTGGAGTGTTGGTGATTGGGCCCATCCAGGCGAGCAGTACTTC

j_call: TRBJ2-5
clone_size: NA
v_call: TRBV5-1
d_call: TRBD2
cdr3_aa: CASSASGDQETQYF
cdr3_nt: TGCGCCAGCAGCGCCAGCGGGGACCAAGAGACCCAGTACTTC

j_call: TRBJ1-2
clone_size: NA
v_call: TRBV19
d_call: TRBD1
cdr3_aa: CATYGTAYGYTF
cdr3_nt: TGTGCCACCTACGGGACAGCCTATGGCTACACCTTC

j_call: TRBJ2-6
clone_size: NA
v_call: TRBV11-3
d_call: TRBD2
cdr3_aa: CATPSGRADSGANVLTF
cdr3_nt: TGTGCCACCCCTAGCGGGAGGGCCGACTCTGGGGCCAACGTCCTGACTTTC

j_call: TRBJ2-2
clone_size: NA
v_call: TRBV30
d_call: TRBD1
cdr3_aa: CAWSNQGAGELFF
cdr3_nt: TGTGCCTGGAGTAACCAGGGGGCCGGGGAGCTGTTTTTT

j_call: TRBJ2-2
clone_size: large
v_call: TRBV11-2
d_call: NA
cdr3_aa: CASSSPMSPAPGELFF
cdr3_nt: TGTGCCAGCAGCTCTCCCATGAGCCCAGCTCCCGGGGAGCTGTTTTTT

j_call: TRBJ2-7
clone_size: NA
v_call: TRBV27
d_call: TRBD1
cdr3_aa: CASRTGGVNEQYF
cdr3_nt: TGTGCCAGCAGAACAGGGGGTGTAAACGAGCAGTACTTC

j_call: TRBJ1-1
clone_size: NA
v_call: TRBV28
d_call: NA
cdr3_aa: CASSLSGGVAEAFF
cdr3_nt: TGTGCCAGCAGTTTATCTGGAGGGGTCGCTGAAGCTTTCTTT

j_call: TRBJ1-2
clone_size: once
v_call: TRBV4-1
d_call: NA
cdr3_aa: CASSPDLEGTGYTF
cdr3_nt: TGCGCCAGCAGCCCCGATCTCGAAGGGACTGGCTACACCTTC

j_call: TRBJ1-1
clone_size: NA
v_call: TRBV28
d_call: NA
cdr3_aa: CASSPPDRGAFF
cdr3_nt: TGTGCCAGCAGTCCCCCAGATCGGGGAGCTTTCTTT

j_call: TRBJ1-1
clone_size: NA
v_call: TRBV6-5
d_call: NA
cdr3_aa: CASSPRQALNTEAFF
cdr3_nt: TGTGCCAGCAGTCCCCGACAGGCTTTGAACACTGAAGCTTTCTTT

j_call: TRBJ1-1
clone_size: NA
v_call: TRBV6-1
d_call: TRBD1
cdr3_aa: CASSELGTGNTEAFF
cdr3_nt: TGTGCCAGCAGTGAACTCGGGACAGGGAACACTGAAGCTTTCTTT

j_call: TRBJ2-1
clone_size: few
v_call: TRBV29-1
d_call: NA
cdr3_aa: CSVTDSSYNEQFF
cdr3_nt: TGCAGCGTCACCGACTCGTCCTACAATGAGCAGTTCTTC

j_call: TRBJ2-1
clone_size: NA
v_call: TRBV20-1
d_call: NA
cdr3_aa: CSARADNEQFF
cdr3_nt: TGCAGTGCTAGAGCCGACAATGAGCAGTTCTTC

j_call: TRBJ1-5
clone_size: NA
v_call: TRBV27
d_call: TRBD1
cdr3_aa: CASRRGQGGLSNQPQHF
cdr3_nt: TGTGCCAGCAGACGGGGACAGGGCGGTTTGAGCAATCAGCCCCAGCATTTT